This TCR beta chain derives from a study of metastatic and nonmetastatic thyroid tumors. In the study overall: Malignant thyroid and benign thyroid patients provided blood and tumor or nodule tissue whose repertoires were compared. General study findings and limits: Malignant thyroid tumors reportedly had TCR beta diversity that was significantly higher than in benign nodules, in blood and tumor.

Each patient went into thyroid surgery without having received any treatment. This CDR3 is built from 15 residues. V lost 7 bases, J lost 1 base, and 11 bases lay in between. The germline V gene has CDR1 SNHLY and CDR2 FYNNEI. Study processing details: The study's classifier, a distant-metastasis tool for papillary thyroid cancer, was built using CDR3 differences across clinicopathological groups. Using MiXCR, TCRdb re-called clones from the PCR reads. TCRdb's processing, not the authors', yielded these V and J calls. The sample contains about 40,000 clones, about an eighth of which appear only once. With regard to this clone: Antigen specificity is unknown.

Input material: blood. The TCR sequence derives from a female donor with papillary thyroid cancer or a benign thyroid nodule (not recorded which). Some clones in this sample may be carry-over from other donors' samples. This chain uses TRBV2 with TRBJ1-6; the D is unclear. The CDR3: CASIYRSSYNSPLHF. As DNA, the CDR3 is TGTGCCAGCATATACAGAAGTTCCTATAATTCACCCCTCCACTTT.